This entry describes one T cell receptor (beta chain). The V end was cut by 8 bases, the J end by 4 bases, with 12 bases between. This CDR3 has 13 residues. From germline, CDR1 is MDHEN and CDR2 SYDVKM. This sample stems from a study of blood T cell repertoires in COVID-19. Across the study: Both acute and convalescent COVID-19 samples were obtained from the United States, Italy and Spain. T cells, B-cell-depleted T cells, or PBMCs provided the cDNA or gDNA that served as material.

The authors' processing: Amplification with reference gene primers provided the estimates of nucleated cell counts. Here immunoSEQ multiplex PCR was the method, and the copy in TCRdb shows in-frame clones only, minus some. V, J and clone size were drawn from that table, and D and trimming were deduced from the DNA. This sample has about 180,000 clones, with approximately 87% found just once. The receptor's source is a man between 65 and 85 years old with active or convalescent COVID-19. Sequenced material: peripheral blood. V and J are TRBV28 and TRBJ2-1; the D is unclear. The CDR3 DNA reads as TGTGCCAGCGGGCGATCTTTTTACAATGAGCAGTTCTTC. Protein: CASGRSFYNEQFF.